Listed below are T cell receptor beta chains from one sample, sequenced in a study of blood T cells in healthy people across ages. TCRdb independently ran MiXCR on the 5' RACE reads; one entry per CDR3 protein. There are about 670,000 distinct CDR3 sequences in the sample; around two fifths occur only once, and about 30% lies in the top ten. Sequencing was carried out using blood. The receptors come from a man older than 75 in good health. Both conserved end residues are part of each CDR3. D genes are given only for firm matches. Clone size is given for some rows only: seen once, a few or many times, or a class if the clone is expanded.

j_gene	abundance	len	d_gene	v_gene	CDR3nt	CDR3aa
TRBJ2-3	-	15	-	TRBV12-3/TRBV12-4	TGTGCCAGCAGTCACCGAGACGGGATAGCAGATACGCAATATTTT	CASSHRDGIADTQYF
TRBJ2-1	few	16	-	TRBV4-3	TGCGCCAGCAGCACCAAGACGAACCTTTTATACAATGAGCAGTTCTTC	CASSTKTNLLYNEQFF
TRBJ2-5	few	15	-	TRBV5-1	TGCGCCAGCAGCTTAAGGCCAGCCTCTCAAGAGACCCAGTACTTC	CASSLRPASQETQYF
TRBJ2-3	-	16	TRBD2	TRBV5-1	TGCGCCAGCAGCCATACTAGCGGGGGCCAGTCTGGTACGCAGTATTTT	CASSHTSGGQSGTQYF
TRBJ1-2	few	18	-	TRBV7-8	TGTGCCAGCAGCTTAGTTGGAGGGGAGTTGGCCTATAACTATGGCTACACCTTC	CASSLVGGELAYNYGYTF
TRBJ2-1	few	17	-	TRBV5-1	TGCGCCAGCAGCCGCATTGGGTGGGACTCCACCTACAATGAGCAGTTCTTC	CASSRIGWDSTYNEQFF
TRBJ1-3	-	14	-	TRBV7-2	TGTGCCAGCAGCTTAGGGAGGCGTCAGGGTCCAAGATATTTT	CASSLGRRQGPRYF
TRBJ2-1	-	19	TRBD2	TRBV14	TGTGCCAGCAGCCAATTACCCCTAGCGGGGGGGTTCCCCTACAATGAGCAGTTCTTC	CASSQLPLAGGFPYNEQFF
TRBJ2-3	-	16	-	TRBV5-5	TGTGCCAGCAGCTTGGAAGTAGCGGTGATCACAGATACGCAGTATTTT	CASSLEVAVITDTQYF
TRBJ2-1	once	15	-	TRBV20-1	TGCAGTGCTCCGTGGGGAGGGGGCCGCTCCTACGAGCAGTTCTTC	CSAPWGGGRSYEQFF
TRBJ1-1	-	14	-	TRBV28	TGTGCCAGCAGACCCCGACAGGAGTCAACTGAAGCTTTCTTT	CASRPRQESTEAFF
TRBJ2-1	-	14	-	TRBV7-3	TGTGCCAGCAGCCCCAGCGGTAGTCGGAATGAGCAGTTCTTC	CASSPSGSRNEQFF
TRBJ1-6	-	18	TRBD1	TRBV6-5	TGTGCCAGCAGTTTCGGGACAGGGGGCGCAGGAAGCCATCCACCCCTCCACTTT	CASSFGTGGAGSHPPLHF
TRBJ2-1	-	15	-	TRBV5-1	TGCGCCAGCAGCTTCGGACGAGTTGGCGACAATGAGCAGTTCTTC	CASSFGRVGDNEQFF
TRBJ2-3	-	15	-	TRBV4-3	TGCGCCAGCAGCCAATATAGCGGTAGCACAGATACGCAGTATTTT	CASSQYSGSTDTQYF
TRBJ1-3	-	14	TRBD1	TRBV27	TGTGCCAGCAGCCGGACAGGGCGGGGAAACACCATATATTTT	CASSRTGRGNTIYF
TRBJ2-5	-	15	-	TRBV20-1	TGCAGTGCTAGAGATTTGTGGCAGGGCGGGGAGACCCAGTACTTC	CSARDLWQGGETQYF
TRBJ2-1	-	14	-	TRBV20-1	TGCAGTGCTATAAGGGGAATGAGGAACAATGAGCAGTTCTTC	CSAIRGMRNNEQFF
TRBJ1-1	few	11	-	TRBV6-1	TGTGCCAGCACGGGGAGTTTAGAAGCTTTCTTT	CASTGSLEAFF
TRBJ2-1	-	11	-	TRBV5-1	TGCGCCAGCAGCCTCCAAGAGACCCAGTTCTTC	CASSLQETQFF
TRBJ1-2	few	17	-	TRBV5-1	TGCGCCAGCAGCTTGGGTCTTGGGGGAGTGTCGAAGTCGGGCTACACCTTC	CASSLGLGGVSKSGYTF
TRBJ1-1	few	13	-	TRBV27	TGTGCCAGCAGCTACAGGGAGGACACTGAAGCTTTCTTT	CASSYREDTEAFF
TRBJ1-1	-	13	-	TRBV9	TGTGCCAGCAGCGCTCAGGTGAGCACTGAAGCTTTCTTT	CASSAQVSTEAFF
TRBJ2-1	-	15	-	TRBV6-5	TGTGCCAGCAGTTACAGTCGGGACACCTACAATGAGCAGTTCTTC	CASSYSRDTYNEQFF
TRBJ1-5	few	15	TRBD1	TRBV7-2	TGTGCCAGCAGCTTAGGGGGACAGTCTTATCAGCCCCAGCATTTT	CASSLGGQSYQPQHF
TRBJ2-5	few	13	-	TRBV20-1	TGCAGTGCTGGACCGGGAGTACGGGGGACCCAGTACTTC	CSAGPGVRGTQYF
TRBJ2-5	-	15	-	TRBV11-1	TGTGCCAGCAGCTCGACCCAGGGGACTCAAGAGACCCAGTACTTC	CASSSTQGTQETQYF
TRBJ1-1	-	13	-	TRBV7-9	TGTGCCAGCAGTCAAACGGCTGGCACTGAAGCTTTCTTT	CASSQTAGTEAFF
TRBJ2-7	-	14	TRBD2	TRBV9	TGTGCCAGCACCCTAGCGGGGGACTCCTACGAGCAGTACTTC	CASTLAGDSYEQYF
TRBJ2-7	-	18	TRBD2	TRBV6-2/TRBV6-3	TGTGCCAGCAGTCCCGTGGACGGCTTGCGGGAGGCCACCTACGAGCAGTACTTC	CASSPVDGLREATYEQYF
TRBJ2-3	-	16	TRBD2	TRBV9	TGTGCCAGCAGACGGACTAGCGGGGGCCCAGAAGGTACGCAGTATTTT	CASRRTSGGPEGTQYF
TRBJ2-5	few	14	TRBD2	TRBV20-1	TGCAGTGCTAGAGTTGGAATGGGGGGGGAGACCCAGTACTTC	CSARVGMGGETQYF
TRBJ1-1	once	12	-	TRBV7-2	TGTGCCAGCAGCTCAGACAGGAACGAAGCTTTCTTT	CASSSDRNEAFF
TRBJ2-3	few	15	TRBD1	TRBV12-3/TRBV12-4	TGTGCCAGCAGTTTCTACGGGACAGAGACAGATACGCAGTATTTT	CASSFYGTETDTQYF
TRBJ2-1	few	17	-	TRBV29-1	TGCAGCGTTGCGGGGGGGGATCCAGGGGGATTAAACAATGAGCAGTTCTTC	CSVAGGDPGGLNNEQFF
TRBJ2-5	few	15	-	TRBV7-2	TGTGCCAGCAGCTTAGAGGTCCAGGGCAGAGAGACCCAGTACTTC	CASSLEVQGRETQYF
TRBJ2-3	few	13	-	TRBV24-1	TGTGCCACCTGTCAGGGAGGCACAGATACGCAGTATTTT	CATCQGGTDTQYF
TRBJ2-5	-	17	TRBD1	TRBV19	TGTGCCAGTAGTTCCATCACAGGGGGGAGCTTCCAAGAGACCCAGTACTTC	CASSSITGGSFQETQYF
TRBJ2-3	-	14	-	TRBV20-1	TGCAGTGCTAGAGGAGGGGGAAACACAGATACGCAGTATTTT	CSARGGGNTDTQYF
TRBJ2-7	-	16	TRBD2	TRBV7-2	TGTGCCAGCAGATTACGTTCTAGCGGGGGGACCTACGAGCAGTACTTC	CASRLRSSGGTYEQYF
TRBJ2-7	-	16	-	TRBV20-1	TGCAGTGCTCGCCGTAAGGAGCACAGCTCCTACAATGGGCAGTACTTC	CSARRKEHSSYNGQYF
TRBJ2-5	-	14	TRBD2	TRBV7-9	TGTGCCAGCAGCTTGCATAGCGGGGCGGAGACCCAGTACTTC	CASSLHSGAETQYF
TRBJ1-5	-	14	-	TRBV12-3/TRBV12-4	TGTGCCAGCCAAAATGGGAGGACCAATCAGCCCCAGCATTTT	CASQNGRTNQPQHF
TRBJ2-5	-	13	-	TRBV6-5	TGTGCCAGCAGTGACCTAACGCGGGAGACCCAGTACTTC	CASSDLTRETQYF
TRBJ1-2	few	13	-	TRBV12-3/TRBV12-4	TGTGCCAGCAGTGCAAATAAGGGAGGAGGCTACACCTTC	CASSANKGGGYTF
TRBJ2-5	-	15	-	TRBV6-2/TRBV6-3	TGTGCCAGCAGTTACTACTGGGGGAAACAAGAGACCCAGTACTTC	CASSYYWGKQETQYF
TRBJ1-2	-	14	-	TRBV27	TGTGCCAGCAGTTTGGACAGTGGGGTCTATGGCTACACCTTC	CASSLDSGVYGYTF
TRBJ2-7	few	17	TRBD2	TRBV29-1	TGCAGCGTCGTCGGACTAGCGGGAGGTGGGGGGACCTACGAGCAGTACTTC	CSVVGLAGGGGTYEQYF
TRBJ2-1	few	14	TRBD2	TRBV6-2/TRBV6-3	TGTGCCAGTTCGACTAGCACCTCCTACAATGAGCAGTTCTTC	CASSTSTSYNEQFF
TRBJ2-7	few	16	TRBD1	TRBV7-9	TGTGCCAGCAGCGGAACCGGGACAGGGTACTTCTACGAGCAGTACTTC	CASSGTGTGYFYEQYF
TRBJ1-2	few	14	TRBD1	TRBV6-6	TGTGCCAGCAGTGCCTCGACAGGGGCGAATGGCTACACCTTC	CASSASTGANGYTF
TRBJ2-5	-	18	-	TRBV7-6	TGTGCCCGCAGCTTAGGTGGCCCGGCGGGTGATCCTCAAGAGACCCAGTACTTC	CARSLGGPAGDPQETQYF
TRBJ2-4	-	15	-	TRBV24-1	TGTGCCACCAGTGATCCGGGAGCAGCCAAAAACATTCAGTACTTC	CATSDPGAAKNIQYF
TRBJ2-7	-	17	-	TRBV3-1	TGTGCCAGCAGCCGGACTATCCTAGCCGGTGGGGCGCCCGAGCAGTACTTC	CASSRTILAGGAPEQYF
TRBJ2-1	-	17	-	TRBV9	TGTGCCAGCAGCGCCGCTCGGGGGGCCGACTCCTACAATGAGCAGTTCTTC	CASSAARGADSYNEQFF
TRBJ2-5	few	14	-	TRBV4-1	TGCGCCAGCAGCCAAGATCCAAGCGGCAATGAGCAGTACTTC	CASSQDPSGNEQYF
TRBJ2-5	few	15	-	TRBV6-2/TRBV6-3	TGTGCCAGCAGGAGGGGACGCCAGTACCAAGAGACCCAGTACTTC	CASRRGRQYQETQYF
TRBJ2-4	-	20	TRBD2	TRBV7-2	TGTGCCAGCAGCCTGACCGGGACTAGCGGGAGGGCCGGTGCCAAAAACATTCGGTACTTC	CASSLTGTSGRAGAKNIRYF
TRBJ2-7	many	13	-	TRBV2	TGTGCCAGCAGTGTAGGGGGTCCCTACGAGCAGTACTTC	CASSVGGPYEQYF
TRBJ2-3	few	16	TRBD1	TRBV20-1	TGCAGTGCTAGAGATACCGGGACAGGGTTGGCAGATACGCAGTATTTT	CSARDTGTGLADTQYF